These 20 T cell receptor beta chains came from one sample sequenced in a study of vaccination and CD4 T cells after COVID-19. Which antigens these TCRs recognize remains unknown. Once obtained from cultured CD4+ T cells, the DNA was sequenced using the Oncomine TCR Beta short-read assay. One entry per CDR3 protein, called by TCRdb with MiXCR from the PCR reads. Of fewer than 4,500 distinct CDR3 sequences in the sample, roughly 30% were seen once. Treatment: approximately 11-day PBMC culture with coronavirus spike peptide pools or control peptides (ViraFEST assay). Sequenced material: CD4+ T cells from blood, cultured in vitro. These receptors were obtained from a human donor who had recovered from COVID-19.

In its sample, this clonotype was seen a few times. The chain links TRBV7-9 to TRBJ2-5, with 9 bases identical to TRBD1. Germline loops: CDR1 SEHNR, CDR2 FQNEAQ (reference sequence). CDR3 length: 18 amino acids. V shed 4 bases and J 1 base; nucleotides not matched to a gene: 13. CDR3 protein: CASSSELESTGGQETQYF. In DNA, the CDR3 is TGTGCCAGCAGCTCCGAGCTTGAGTCGACAGGGGGCCAAGAGACCCAGTACTTC.

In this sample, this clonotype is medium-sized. The CDR3: CASSRFRDTEAFF. The CDR3 DNA reads TGTGCCAGCAGTAGATTTCGGGACACTGAAGCTTTCTTT. V usage is TRBV6-1 and J usage is TRBJ1-1, with no clear D. Germline V lookup: CDR1 MNHNS, CDR2 SASEGT. Trimming cost V 5 bases and J 3 bases, with 10 bases left between them. The CDR3 has 13 amino acids.

The CDR3 loop reads CASGLGLAGYEETQYF. The CDR3 region has the DNA TGCGCCAGTGGACTGGGACTAGCGGGGTATGAAGAGACCCAGTACTTC. The rearrangement uses TRBV5-1 and TRBJ2-5; the match to TRBD2 covers 13 bases. Germline CDR1 and CDR2: SGHRS and YFSETQ. The junction had 10 bases not matched to a gene; V was cut back by 8 bases and J by 3 bases. The CDR3 has 16 amino acids.

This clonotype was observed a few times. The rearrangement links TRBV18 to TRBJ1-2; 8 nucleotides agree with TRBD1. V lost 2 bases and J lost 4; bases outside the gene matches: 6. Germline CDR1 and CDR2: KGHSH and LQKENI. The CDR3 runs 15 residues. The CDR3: CASSPVGQEGYGYTF. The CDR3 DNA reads TGTGCCAGCTCACCAGTGGGACAGGAGGGCTATGGCTACACCTTC.

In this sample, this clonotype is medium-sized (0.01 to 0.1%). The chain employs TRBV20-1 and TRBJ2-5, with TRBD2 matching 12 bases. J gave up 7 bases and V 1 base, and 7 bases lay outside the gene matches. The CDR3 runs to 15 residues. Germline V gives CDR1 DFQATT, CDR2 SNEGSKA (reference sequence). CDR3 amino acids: CSARGSSGGVRTQYF. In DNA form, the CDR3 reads TGCAGTGCTAGAGGGTCTAGCGGGGGGGTGCGGACCCAGTACTTC.

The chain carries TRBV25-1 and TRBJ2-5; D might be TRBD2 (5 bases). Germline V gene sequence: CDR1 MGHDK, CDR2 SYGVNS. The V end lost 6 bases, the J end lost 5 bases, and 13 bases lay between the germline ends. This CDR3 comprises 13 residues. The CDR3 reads CASSRRSGETQYF. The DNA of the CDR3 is TGTGCCAGCAGCCGGAGATCGGGGGAGACCCAGTACTTC. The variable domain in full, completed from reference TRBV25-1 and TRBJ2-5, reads EADIYQTPRYLVIGTGKKITLECSQTMGHDKMYWYQQDPGMELHLIHYSYGVNSTEKGDLSSESTVSRIRTEHFPLTLESARPSHTSQYLCASSRRSGETQYFGPGTRLLVL.

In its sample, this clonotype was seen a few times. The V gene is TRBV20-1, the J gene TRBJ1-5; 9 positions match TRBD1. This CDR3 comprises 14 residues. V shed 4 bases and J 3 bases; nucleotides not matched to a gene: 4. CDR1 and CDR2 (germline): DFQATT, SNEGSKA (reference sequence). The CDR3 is CSATGTGNNQPQHF. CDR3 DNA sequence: TGCAGTGCTACCGGGACAGGGAACAATCAGCCCCAGCATTTT.

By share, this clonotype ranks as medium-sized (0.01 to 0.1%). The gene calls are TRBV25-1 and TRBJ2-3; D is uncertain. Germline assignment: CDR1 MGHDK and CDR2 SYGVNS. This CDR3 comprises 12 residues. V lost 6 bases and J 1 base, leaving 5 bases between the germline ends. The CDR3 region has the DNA TGTGCCAGCAGGGCAGGCACAGATACGCAGTATTTT. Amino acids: CASRAGTDTQYF.

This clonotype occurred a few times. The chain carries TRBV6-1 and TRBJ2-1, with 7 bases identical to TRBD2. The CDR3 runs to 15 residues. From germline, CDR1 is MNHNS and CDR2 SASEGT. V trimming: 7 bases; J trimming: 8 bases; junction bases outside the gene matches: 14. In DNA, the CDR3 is TGTGCCAGCACCGGGGGGAGCGGGGTAGGCGATGAGCAGTTCTTC. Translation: CASTGGSGVGDEQFF.

For the CDR3, the DNA is TGCGCCAGCAGTGAATCGGCAGGTTACAATGAGCAGTTCTTC. It encodes CASSESAGYNEQFF. This chain joins TRBV10-1 and TRBJ2-1; D unclear. V lost 3 bases and J 4 bases, leaving 10 bases between the germline ends. Germline assignment: CDR1 WNHNN and CDR2 SYGVQD (reference sequence). CDR3 length equals 14 residues.

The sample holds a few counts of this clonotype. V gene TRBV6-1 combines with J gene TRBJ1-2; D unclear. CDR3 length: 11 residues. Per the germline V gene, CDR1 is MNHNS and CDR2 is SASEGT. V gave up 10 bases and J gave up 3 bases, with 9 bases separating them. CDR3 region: CATKEDYGYTF. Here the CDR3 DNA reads TGTGCCACCAAGGAGGACTATGGCTACACCTTC.

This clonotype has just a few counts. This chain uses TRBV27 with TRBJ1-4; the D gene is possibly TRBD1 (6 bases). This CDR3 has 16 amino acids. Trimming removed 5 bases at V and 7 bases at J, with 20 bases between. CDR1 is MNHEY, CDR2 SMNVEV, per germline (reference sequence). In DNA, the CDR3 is TGTGCCAGCAGTAGAAAATGGCGGGGGCAGGGTGAAAAACTGTTTTTT. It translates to CASSRKWRGQGEKLFF.

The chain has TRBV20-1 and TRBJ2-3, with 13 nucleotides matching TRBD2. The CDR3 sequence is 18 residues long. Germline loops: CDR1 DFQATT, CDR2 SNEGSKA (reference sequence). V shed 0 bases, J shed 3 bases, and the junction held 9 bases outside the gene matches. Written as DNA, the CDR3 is TGCAGTGCTAGAGATTGGTCGACTAGCGGGGGGAATACAGATACGCAGTATTTT. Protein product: CSARDWSTSGGNTDTQYF.

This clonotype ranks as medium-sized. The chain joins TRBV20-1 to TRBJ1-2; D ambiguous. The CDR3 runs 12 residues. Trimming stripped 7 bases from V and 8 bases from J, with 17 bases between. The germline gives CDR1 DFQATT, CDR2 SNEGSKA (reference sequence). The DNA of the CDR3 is TGCAGTGGTTCTGGGGAGGGCATGGGCTACACCTTC. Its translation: CSGSGEGMGYTF.

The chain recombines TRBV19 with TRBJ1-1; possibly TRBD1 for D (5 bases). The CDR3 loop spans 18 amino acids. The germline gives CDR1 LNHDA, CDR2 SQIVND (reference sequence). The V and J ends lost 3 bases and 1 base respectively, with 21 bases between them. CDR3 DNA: TGTGCCAGTAGTATCCCAGGGAGAGGCATCCGTTCGAACACTGAAGCTTTCTTT. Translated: CASSIPGRGIRSNTEAFF.

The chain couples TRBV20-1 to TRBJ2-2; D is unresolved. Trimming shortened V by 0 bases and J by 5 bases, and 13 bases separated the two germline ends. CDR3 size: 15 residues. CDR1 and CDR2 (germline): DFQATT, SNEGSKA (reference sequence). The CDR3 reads CSARDSSDRTGELFF. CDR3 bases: TGCAGTGCTAGAGATTCCAGCGACCGGACCGGGGAGCTGTTTTTT.

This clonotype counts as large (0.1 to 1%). CDR3 DNA sequence: TGCAGTGCTCCAAGGTCGGGACAGAGCTCCTACGAGCAGTACTTC. It codes for CSAPRSGQSSYEQYF. This chain links TRBV20-1 with TRBJ2-7; 7 positions agree with TRBD1. This CDR3 contains 15 residues. V was clipped by 5 bases and J by 0 bases; unmatched bases: 10. CDR1 is DFQATT, CDR2 SNEGSKA, per germline (reference sequence).

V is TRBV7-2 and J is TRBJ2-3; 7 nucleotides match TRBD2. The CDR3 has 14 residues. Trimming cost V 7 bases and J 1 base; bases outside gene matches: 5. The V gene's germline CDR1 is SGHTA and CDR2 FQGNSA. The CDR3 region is CASTPGGGTDTQYF. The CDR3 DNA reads TGTGCCAGCACCCCTGGGGGGGGCACAGATACGCAGTATTTT.

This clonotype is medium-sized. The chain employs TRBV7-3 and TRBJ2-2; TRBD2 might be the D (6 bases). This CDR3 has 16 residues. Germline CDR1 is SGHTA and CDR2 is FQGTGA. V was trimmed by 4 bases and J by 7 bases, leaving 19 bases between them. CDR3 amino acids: CASSSFPGARHGELFF. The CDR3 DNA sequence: TGTGCCAGCAGCTCATTCCCGGGAGCAAGGCACGGGGAGCTGTTTTTT.

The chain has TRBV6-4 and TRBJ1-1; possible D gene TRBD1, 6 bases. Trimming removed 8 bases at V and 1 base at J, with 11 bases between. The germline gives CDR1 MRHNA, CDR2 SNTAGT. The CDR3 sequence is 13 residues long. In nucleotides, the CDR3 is TGTGCCAGCGCAGGGGAGGCGAACACTGAAGCTTTCTTT. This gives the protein CASAGEANTEAFF.